The 21 T cell receptor beta chains reported below all come from one sample, sequenced in a study of cytomegalovirus exposure and HLA in healthy donors. Researchers ran the PCR with 60 Vbeta and 13 Jbeta primers. Method: immunoSEQ multiplex PCR; TCRdb's copy keeps in-frame clones and lacks some. The table shows fewer than 200,000 clones, with roughly 90% occurring only once. The sequencing sample was made of PBMCs. The receptors stem from a girl in the first two years of life in good health and CMV-seronegative.

The chain uses TRBV6-5 and TRBJ1-4; 8 nucleotides line up with TRBD1. Germline lookup yields CDR1 MNHEY and CDR2 SVGAGI. The CDR3 totals 15 residues. J gave up 8 bases and V 6 bases, and 11 bases lay outside the gene matches. CDR3 residues: CASSETGVGREKLFF. CDR3 DNA sequence: TGTGCCAGCAGCGAGACAGGGGTTGGTCGGGAAAAACTGTTTTTT.

The rearrangement uses TRBV4-3 and TRBJ1-2; D might be TRBD1 (6 bases). The V gene's germline CDR1 is LGHNA and CDR2 YSLEER. Deletions cut 5 bases from V and 7 bases from J, with 20 bases between. There are 15 residues in the CDR3. The chain's CDR3 is CASSAHSQGTLGYTF. The CDR3, as DNA: TGCGCCAGCAGCGCACACAGCCAGGGGACACTTGGCTACACCTTC.

V gene TRBV30 combines with J gene TRBJ2-3; 7 nucleotides line up with TRBD1. The V segment lost 5 bases and the J segment 8 bases; nucleotides outside the gene matches: 7. CDR1 is GTSNPN, CDR2 SVGIG, per germline (reference sequence). The CDR3 loop spans 12 amino acids. The CDR3 loop is CAWGTDGGTQYF. CDR3 in DNA: TGTGCCTGGGGGACAGACGGCGGTACGCAGTATTTT.

The chain links TRBV7-9 to TRBJ2-7; no clear D. Trimming took off 5 bases at V and 3 bases at J, with 5 bases between the two ends. Germline V CDR1 and CDR2: SEHNR, FQNEAQ (reference sequence). This CDR3 has 11 residues. The CDR3 loop is CASSPSYEQYF. DNA for the CDR3: TGTGCCAGCAGCCCCAGCTACGAGCAGTACTTC.

The chain employs TRBV7-8 and TRBJ2-2, with D perhaps matching TRBD1 (5 bases). Germline V CDR1 and CDR2: SGHVS, FQNEAQ. There are 16 residues in the CDR3. V lost 3 bases, J lost 3 bases, and 14 bases lay in between. The DNA of the CDR3 is TGTGCCAGCAGCTTCCAGGGCCCCTTGGACACCGGGGAGCTGTTTTTT. The encoded protein is CASSFQGPLDTGELFF.

The gene calls are TRBV6-5 and TRBJ1-2; weak D call: TRBD1 (5 bases). Trimming removed 3 bases from V and 6 bases from J, with 14 bases in between. This CDR3 spans 14 amino acids. Germline CDR1 reads MNHEY; CDR2 reads SVGAGI. The CDR3, as DNA: TGTGCCAGCAGTTATCTTGCCAGGGAGGATGGCTACACCTTC. Translating gives CASSYLAREDGYTF.

The rearrangement uses TRBV5-1 and TRBJ2-7; maybe TRBD2 (5 bases). Trimming removed 0 bases at V and 5 bases at J, with 12 bases between. Germline loops: CDR1 SGHRS, CDR2 YFSETQ. This CDR3 comprises 14 residues. The CDR3 sequence: CASSLERGVNEQYF. The CDR3 nucleotides read TGCGCCAGCAGCTTGGAACGGGGTGTCAACGAGCAGTACTTC. The variable domain in full, with the rest retrieved from reference TRBV5-1 and TRBJ2-7, is KAGVTQTPRYLIKTRGQQVTLSCSPISGHRSVSWYQQTPGQGLQFLFEYFSETQRNKGNFPGRFSGRQFSNSRSEMNVSTLELGDSALYLCASSLERGVNEQYFGPGTRLTVT.

V is TRBV25-1 and J is TRBJ1-3; possibly TRBD1 for D (5 bases). This CDR3 spans 15 amino acids. Germline V CDR1 and CDR2: MGHDK, SYGVNS. V was cut by 10 bases and J by 0 bases, with 16 bases left in between. The chain's CDR3 is CAIHDSPHSGNTIYF. CDR3 in DNA: TGTGCCATCCACGACAGCCCCCACTCTGGAAACACCATATATTTT. The full variable domain, with the rest looked up from reference TRBV25-1 and TRBJ1-3, is EADIYQTPRYLVIGTGKKITLECSQTMGHDKMYWYQQDPGMELHLIHYSYGVNSTEKGDLSSESTVSRIRTEHFPLTLESARPSHTSQYLCAIHDSPHSGNTIYFGEGSWLTVV.

V and J are TRBV7-9 and TRBJ2-5; D is undetermined. The germline gives CDR1 SEHNR, CDR2 FQNEAQ (reference sequence). Deletions cut 2 bases from V and 5 bases from J, with 15 bases between. The CDR3 contains 15 residues. CDR3 bases: TGTGCCAGCAGCTTAACTCAAACCCCGAGGGAGACCCAGTACTTC. Protein product: CASSLTQTPRETQYF.

The rearrangement links TRBV29-1 to TRBJ1-1; the D gene is possibly TRBD1 (6 bases). Germline-derived CDR1 and CDR2 are SQVTM and ANQGSEA. This CDR3 is built from 14 residues. The germline V and J ends were trimmed by 5 bases and 1 base, with 14 bases remaining between them. As DNA, the CDR3 is TGCAGCGTTTACAGGGTTCGGGGGAACACTGAAGCTTTCTTT. This codes for CSVYRVRGNTEAFF.

V is TRBV14 and J is TRBJ2-5; 9 bases align to TRBD1. Germline CDR1 SGHDN, CDR2 FVKESK. V shed 1 base, J shed 4 bases, and the junction held 7 bases outside the gene matches. The CDR3 sequence is 16 residues long. CDR3 in DNA: TGTGCCAGCAGCCAAGTCCCGGGACAGGGTTCAGAGACCCAGTACTTC. Translated: CASSQVPGQGSETQYF. Variable domain in full (rest from reference TRBV14 and TRBJ2-5): EAGVTQFPSHSVIEKGQTVTLRCDPISGHDNLYWYRRVMGKEIKFLLHFVKESKQDESGMPNNRFLAERTGGTYSTLKVQPAELEDSGVYFCASSQVPGQGSETQYFGPGTRLLVL.

V gene TRBV6-7 combines with J gene TRBJ1-5; D is uncertain. TRBV6-7 is classed as an ORF, of uncertain function. The CDR3 loop spans 17 amino acids. V lost 0 bases, J lost 1 base, and 13 bases lay in between. In DNA, the CDR3 is TGTGCCAGCAGTTACTCGGTTCCAGGCGAGAGCAATCAGCCCCAGCATTTT. The encoded protein is CASSYSVPGESNQPQHF.

The V gene is TRBV2, the J gene TRBJ2-7, with 10 bases fitting TRBD1. The germline CDR1 and CDR2 sequences are SNHLY and FYNNEI. Losses at the gene ends were 7 bases for V and 1 base for J; bases not matched to a gene: 7. The CDR3 has 15 residues. DNA for the CDR3: TGTGCCAGCAAAATGGGGACAGGGGAATCCTACGAGCAGTACTTC. This encodes CASKMGTGESYEQYF.

The V and J genes are TRBV13 and TRBJ2-3; tentative D call: TRBD2 (5 bases). V lost 1 base, J lost 4 bases, and 12 bases lay in between. The CDR3 runs to 15 residues. The germline gives CDR1 PRHDT, CDR2 FYEKMQ (reference sequence). CDR3 sequence (DNA): TGTGCCAGCAGCTTAGAAGAGGGTAGGTCAGATACGCAGTATTTT. Its protein product is CASSLEEGRSDTQYF.

This clone has just a few counts. V and J are TRBV30 and TRBJ2-1; 8 bases map to TRBD2. The V and J ends lost 3 bases and 4 bases, in that order; junction bases with no gene match: 11. Germline V gene data show CDR1 as GTSNPN and CDR2 as SVGIG (reference sequence). The CDR3 is 16 amino acids. The CDR3 sequence is CAWSPLRGGAYNEQFF. CDR3 nucleotide sequence: TGTGCCTGGAGCCCATTACGGGGGGGCGCGTACAATGAGCAGTTCTTC.

This chain connects TRBV7-3 to TRBJ2-1; TRBD2 matches at 7 bases. Trimming removed 7 bases from V and 8 bases from J; junction bases left unmatched: 8. This CDR3 comprises 13 residues. CDR1 SGHTA and CDR2 FQGTGA come from the germline V gene. In DNA form, the CDR3 reads TGTGCCAGCACCCGATCCCGGGGGGATGAGCAGTTCTTC. This sequence encodes CASTRSRGDEQFF.

The gene calls are TRBV18 and TRBJ1-4; TRBD1 agrees at 9 bases. Germline-derived CDR1 and CDR2 are KGHSH and LQKENI. V shed 0 bases, J shed 8 bases, and the junction held 4 bases outside the gene matches. This CDR3 has 15 amino acids. Written as DNA, the CDR3 is TGTGCCAGCTCACCACCGGGACAGGGAGGGGAAAAACTGTTTTTT. It encodes CASSPPGQGGEKLFF.

The rearrangement joins TRBV27 to TRBJ2-1, with 10 bases that match TRBD1. Per germline, CDR1 MNHEY and CDR2 SMNVEV (reference sequence). The CDR3 has 15 residues. The trim removed 6 bases at V and 6 bases at J, leaving 8 bases unmatched. CDR3: CASRPRDRGPNEQFF. CDR3 nucleotides: TGTGCCAGCAGACCCCGGGACAGGGGCCCCAATGAGCAGTTCTTC.

The chain is built from TRBV5-6 and TRBJ2-3, with D perhaps matching TRBD2 (5 bases). Trimming took 4 bases from V and 3 from J, leaving 12 bases between them. The CDR3 totals 14 residues. Per the germline V gene, CDR1 is SGHDT and CDR2 is YYEEEE. The DNA for the CDR3 is TGTGCCAGCAGCCAAGGACTCAAGACAGATACGCAGTATTTT. Its translation: CASSQGLKTDTQYF.

The chain combines TRBV2 with TRBJ1-4; D unclear. The V gene lost 4 bases and the J gene lost 0 bases, with 6 bases spanning the gap. The CDR3 runs 14 residues. The V gene's germline CDR1 is SNHLY and CDR2 FYNNEI. The CDR3 is CASSAETTNEKLFF. CDR3 bases: TGTGCCAGCAGTGCGGAGACAACTAATGAAAAACTGTTTTTT.

The chain couples TRBV20-1 to TRBJ1-1; D call uncertain. Germline assignment: CDR1 DFQATT and CDR2 SNEGSKA (reference sequence). The CDR3 has 11 residues. V lost 3 bases, J lost 5 bases, and 7 bases lay in between. The CDR3 reads CSASAGTEAFF. The CDR3 coding sequence is TGCAGTGCTAGTGCGGGGACTGAAGCTTTCTTT.